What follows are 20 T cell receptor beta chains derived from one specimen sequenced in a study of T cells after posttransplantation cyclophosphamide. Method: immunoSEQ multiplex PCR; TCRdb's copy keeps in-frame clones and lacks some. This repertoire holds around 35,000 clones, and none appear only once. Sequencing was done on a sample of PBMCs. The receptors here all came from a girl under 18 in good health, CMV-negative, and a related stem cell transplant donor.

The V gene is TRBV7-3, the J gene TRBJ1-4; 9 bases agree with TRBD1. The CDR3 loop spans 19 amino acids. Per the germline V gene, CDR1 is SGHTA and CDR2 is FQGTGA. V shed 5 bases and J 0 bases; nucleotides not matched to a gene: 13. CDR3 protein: CASSHPGQGLLATNEKLFF. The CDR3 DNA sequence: TGTGCCAGCAGCCACCCGGGACAGGGACTTCTAGCAACTAATGAAAAACTGTTTTTT.

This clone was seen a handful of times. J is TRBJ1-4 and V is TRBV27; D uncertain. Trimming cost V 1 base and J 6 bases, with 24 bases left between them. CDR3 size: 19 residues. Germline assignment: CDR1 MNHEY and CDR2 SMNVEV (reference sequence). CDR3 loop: CASSLFGFRDHSSYEKLFF. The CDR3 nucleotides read TGTGCCAGCAGTTTATTCGGGTTTCGGGATCATTCCTCCTATGAAAAACTGTTTTTT.

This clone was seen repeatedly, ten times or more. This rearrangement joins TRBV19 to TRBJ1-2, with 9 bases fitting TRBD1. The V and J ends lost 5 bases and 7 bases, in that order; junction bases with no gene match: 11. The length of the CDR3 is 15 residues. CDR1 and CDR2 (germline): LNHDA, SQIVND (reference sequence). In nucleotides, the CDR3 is TGTGCCAGTAGTCCTACCACGGGACAGGGAGGTGGCTACACCTTC. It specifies CASSPTTGQGGGYTF.

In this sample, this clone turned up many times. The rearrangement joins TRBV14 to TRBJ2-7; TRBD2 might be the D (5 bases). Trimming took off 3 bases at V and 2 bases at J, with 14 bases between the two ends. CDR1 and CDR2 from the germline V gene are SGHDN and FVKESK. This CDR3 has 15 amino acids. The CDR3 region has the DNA TGTGCCAGCAGCCAGGTATCGACGGGGACCTACGAGCAGTACTTC. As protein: CASSQVSTGTYEQYF. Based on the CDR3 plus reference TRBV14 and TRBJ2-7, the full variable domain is EAGVTQFPSHSVIEKGQTVTLRCDPISGHDNLYWYRRVMGKEIKFLLHFVKESKQDESGMPNNRFLAERTGGTYSTLKVQPAELEDSGVYFCASSQVSTGTYEQYFGPGTRLTVT.

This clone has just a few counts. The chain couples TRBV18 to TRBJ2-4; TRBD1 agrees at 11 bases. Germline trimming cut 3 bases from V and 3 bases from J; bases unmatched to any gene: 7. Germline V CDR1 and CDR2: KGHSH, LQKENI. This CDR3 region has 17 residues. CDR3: CASSPPGQGAVKNIQYF. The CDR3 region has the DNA TGTGCCAGCTCACCCCCTGGACAGGGGGCGGTCAAAAACATTCAGTACTTC.

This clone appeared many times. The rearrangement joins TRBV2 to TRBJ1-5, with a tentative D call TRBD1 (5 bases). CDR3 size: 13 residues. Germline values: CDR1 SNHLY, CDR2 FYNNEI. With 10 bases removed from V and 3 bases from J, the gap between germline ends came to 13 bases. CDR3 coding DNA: TGTGCCATCCGAAGGGGAAACAATCAGCCCCAGCATTTT. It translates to CAIRRGNNQPQHF.

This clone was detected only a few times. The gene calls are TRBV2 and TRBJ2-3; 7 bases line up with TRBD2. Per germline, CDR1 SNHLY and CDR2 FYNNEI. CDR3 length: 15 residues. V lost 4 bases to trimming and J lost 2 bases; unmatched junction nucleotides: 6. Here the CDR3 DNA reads TGTGCCAGCAGTGCTGGAGCGGGGTACACAGATACGCAGTATTTT. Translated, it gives CASSAGAGYTDTQYF.

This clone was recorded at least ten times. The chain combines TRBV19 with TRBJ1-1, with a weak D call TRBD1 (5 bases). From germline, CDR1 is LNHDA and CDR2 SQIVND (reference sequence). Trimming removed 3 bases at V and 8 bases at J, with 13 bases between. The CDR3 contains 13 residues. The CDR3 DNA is TGTGCCAGTAGTATCGCCCGACAGTCCGAAGCTTTCTTT. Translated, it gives CASSIARQSEAFF.

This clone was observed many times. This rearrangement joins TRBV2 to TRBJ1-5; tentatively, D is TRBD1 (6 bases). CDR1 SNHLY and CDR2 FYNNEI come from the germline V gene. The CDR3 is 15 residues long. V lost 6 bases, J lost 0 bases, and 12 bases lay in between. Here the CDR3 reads CASRLQGNSNQPQHF. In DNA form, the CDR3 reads TGTGCCAGCAGACTACAGGGTAATAGCAATCAGCCCCAGCATTTT.

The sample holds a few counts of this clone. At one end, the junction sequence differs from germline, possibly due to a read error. CDR3 protein: CASSLRVNAEAFF. The CDR3 DNA reads TGTGCCAGCAGCTTGCGCGTGAACGCTGAAGCTTTCTTT. This chain joins TRBV11-3 and TRBJ1-1; D is unresolved. Per germline, CDR1 SGHNT and CDR2 YENEEA. The CDR3 length is 13 residues. The whole variable domain, remainder taken from reference TRBV11-3 and TRBJ1-1, is EAGVVQSPRYKIIEKKQPVAFWCNPISGHNTLYWYLQNLGQGPELLIRYENEEAVDDSQLPKDRFSAERLKGVDSTLKIQPAELGDSAVYLCASSLRVNAEAFFGQGTRLTVV.

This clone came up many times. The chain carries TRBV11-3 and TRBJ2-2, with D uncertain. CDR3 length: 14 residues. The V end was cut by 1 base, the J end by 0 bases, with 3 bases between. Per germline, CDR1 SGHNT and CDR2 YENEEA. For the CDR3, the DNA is TGTGCCAGCAGCTTAGCAGCGAACACCGGGGAGCTGTTTTTT. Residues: CASSLAANTGELFF.

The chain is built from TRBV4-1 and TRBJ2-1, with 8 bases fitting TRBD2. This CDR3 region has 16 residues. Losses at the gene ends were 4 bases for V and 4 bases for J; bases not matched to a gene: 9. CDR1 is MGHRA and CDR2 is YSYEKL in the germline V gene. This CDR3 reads CASSRGVAGSYNEQFF. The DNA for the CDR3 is TGCGCCAGCAGCCGGGGGGTAGCGGGATCGTACAATGAGCAGTTCTTC.

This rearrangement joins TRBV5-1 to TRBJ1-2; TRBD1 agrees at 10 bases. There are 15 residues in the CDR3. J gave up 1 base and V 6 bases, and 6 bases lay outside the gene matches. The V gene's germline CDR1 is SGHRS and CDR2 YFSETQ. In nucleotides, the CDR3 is TGCGCCAGCAATTCCGGGACAGGGGTTAACTATGGCTACACCTTC. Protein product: CASNSGTGVNYGYTF. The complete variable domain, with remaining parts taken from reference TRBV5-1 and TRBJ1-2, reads KAGVTQTPRYLIKTRGQQVTLSCSPISGHRSVSWYQQTPGQGLQFLFEYFSETQRNKGNFPGRFSGRQFSNSRSEMNVSTLELGDSALYLCASNSGTGVNYGYTFGSGTRLTVV.

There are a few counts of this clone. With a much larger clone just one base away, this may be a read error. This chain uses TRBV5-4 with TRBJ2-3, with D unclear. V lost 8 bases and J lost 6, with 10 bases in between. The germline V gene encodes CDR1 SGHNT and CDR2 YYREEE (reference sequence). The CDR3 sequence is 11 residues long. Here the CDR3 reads CASQDGDTQYF. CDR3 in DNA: TGTGCCAGTCAAGACGGGGATACGCAGTATTTT.

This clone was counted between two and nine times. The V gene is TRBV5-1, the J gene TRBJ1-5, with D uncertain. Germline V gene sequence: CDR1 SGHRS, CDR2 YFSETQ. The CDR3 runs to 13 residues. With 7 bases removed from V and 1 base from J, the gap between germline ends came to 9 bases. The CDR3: CASARESNQPQHF. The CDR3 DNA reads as TGCGCCAGCGCCCGCGAAAGCAATCAGCCCCAGCATTTT. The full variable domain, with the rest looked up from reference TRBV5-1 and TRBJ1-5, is KAGVTQTPRYLIKTRGQQVTLSCSPISGHRSVSWYQQTPGQGLQFLFEYFSETQRNKGNFPGRFSGRQFSNSRSEMNVSTLELGDSALYLCASARESNQPQHFGDGTRLSIL.

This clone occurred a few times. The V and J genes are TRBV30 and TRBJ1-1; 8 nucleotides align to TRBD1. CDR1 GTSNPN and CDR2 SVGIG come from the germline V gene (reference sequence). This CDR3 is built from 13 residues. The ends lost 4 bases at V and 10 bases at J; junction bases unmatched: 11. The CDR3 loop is CAWNGGQGSGAFF. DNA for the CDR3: TGTGCCTGGAACGGTGGACAGGGATCGGGAGCTTTCTTT.

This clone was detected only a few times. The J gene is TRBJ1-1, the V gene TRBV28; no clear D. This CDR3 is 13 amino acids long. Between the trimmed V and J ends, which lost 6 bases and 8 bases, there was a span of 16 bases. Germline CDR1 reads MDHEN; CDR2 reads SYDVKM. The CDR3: CASSPFPENEAFF. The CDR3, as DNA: TGTGCCAGCAGCCCATTTCCGGAGAACGAAGCTTTCTTT. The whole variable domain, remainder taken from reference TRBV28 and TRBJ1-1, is DVKVTQSSRYLVKRTGEKVFLECVQDMDHENMFWYRQDPGLGLRLIYFSYDVKMKEKGDIPEGYSVSREKKERFSLILESASTNQTSMYLCASSPFPENEAFFGQGTRLTVV.

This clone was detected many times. CDR3 residues: CASSLKPWTATTNTGELFF. CDR3 nucleotides: TGTGCCAGCAGTTTAAAACCATGGACAGCGACTACGAACACCGGGGAGCTGTTTTTT. The genes are TRBV27 and TRBJ2-2, with a weak D call TRBD1 (6 bases). Per germline, CDR1 MNHEY and CDR2 SMNVEV (reference sequence). The CDR3 consists of 19 residues. Trimming pared 2 bases from V and 0 bases from J, leaving 19 bases between.

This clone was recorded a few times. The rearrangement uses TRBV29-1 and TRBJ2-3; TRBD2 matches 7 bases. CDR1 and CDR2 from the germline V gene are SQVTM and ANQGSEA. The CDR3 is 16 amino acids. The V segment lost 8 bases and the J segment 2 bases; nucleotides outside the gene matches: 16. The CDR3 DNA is TGCAGCCTCAGGTGGGCTAGCGGCCTTCCCACAGATACGCAGTATTTT. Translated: CSLRWASGLPTDTQYF.

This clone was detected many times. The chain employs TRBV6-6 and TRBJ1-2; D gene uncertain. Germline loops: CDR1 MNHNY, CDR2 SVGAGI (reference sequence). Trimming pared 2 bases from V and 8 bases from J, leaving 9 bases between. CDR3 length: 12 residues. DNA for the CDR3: TGTGCCAGCAGTTACCGGTCCCTAGGCTACACCTTC. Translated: CASSYRSLGYTF.